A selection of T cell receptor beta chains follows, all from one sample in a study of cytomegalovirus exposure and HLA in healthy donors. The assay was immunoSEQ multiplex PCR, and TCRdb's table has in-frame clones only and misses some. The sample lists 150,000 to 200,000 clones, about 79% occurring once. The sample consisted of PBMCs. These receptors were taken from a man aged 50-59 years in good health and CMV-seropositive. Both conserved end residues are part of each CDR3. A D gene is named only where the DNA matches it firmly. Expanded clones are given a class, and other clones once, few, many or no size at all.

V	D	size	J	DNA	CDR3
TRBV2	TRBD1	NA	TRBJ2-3	TGTGCCACGGCCCGAGACAGGGCGGAAGATACGCAGTATTTT	CATARDRAEDTQYF
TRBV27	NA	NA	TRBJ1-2	TGTGCCAGCAGTCACAGGCTTCGGGACATCGCTAACTATGGCTACACCTTC	CASSHRLRDIANYGYTF
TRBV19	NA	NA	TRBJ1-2	TGTGCCAGTACAGACACCACGAACTATGGCTACACCTTC	CASTDTTNYGYTF
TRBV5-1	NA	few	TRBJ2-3	TGCGCCAGCAGCTCCCTCGGAGGGGAGGCAGATACGCAGTATTTT	CASSSLGGEADTQYF
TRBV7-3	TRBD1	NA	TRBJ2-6	TGTGCCAGCAGCCCCCGGACAGGGGACTTCACTGGGGCCAACGTCCTGACTTTC	CASSPRTGDFTGANVLTF
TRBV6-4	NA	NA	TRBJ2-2	TGTGCCAGCAGGCCGACTTCGAACACCGGGGAGCTGTTTTTT	CASRPTSNTGELFF
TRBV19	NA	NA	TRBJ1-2	TGTGCCAGTAGTATAGCCCCGGACCCGAGCGGGGGCTACACCTTC	CASSIAPDPSGGYTF
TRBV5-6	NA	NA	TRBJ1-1	TGTGCCAGCAGGTATTGGGCGGGGGCTATGGGCACTGAAGCTTCCTTT	CASRYWAGAMGTEASF
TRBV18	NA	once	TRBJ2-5	TGTGCCAGCTCACCACCAACGGGTCAAGAGACCCAGTACTTC	CASSPPTGQETQYF
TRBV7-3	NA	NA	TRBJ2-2	TGTGCCAGCAGCTTAATTCCTAGCGTCACCGGGGAGCTGTTTTTT	CASSLIPSVTGELFF
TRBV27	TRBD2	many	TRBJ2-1	TGTGCCAGCAGTCCCGATAGCGGGAATGAGCAGTTCTTC	CASSPDSGNEQFF
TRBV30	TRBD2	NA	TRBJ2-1	TGTGCCGCGGGAGGCCGAGTCGATGAGCAGTTCTTC	CAAGGRVDEQFF
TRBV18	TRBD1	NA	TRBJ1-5	TGTGCCAGCTCACCCCAGGGGGCAAATCAGCCCCAGCATTTT	CASSPQGANQPQHF
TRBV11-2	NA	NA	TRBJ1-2	TGTGCCAGCAGCTTAGAGGCCTCCTACTATGGCTACACCTTC	CASSLEASYYGYTF
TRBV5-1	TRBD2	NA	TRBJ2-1	TGCGCCAGCAGCCTCACCGGGACTAGCGGGAGTAAGGCCCATGAGCAGTTCTTC	CASSLTGTSGSKAHEQFF
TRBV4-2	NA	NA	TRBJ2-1	TGTGCCAGCAGCCTGTTAGCGGATGAGCAGTTCTTC	CASSLLADEQFF
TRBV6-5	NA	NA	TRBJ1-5	TGTGCCAGCAGACCTACAGGGCGCAATCAGCCCCAGCATTTT	CASRPTGRNQPQHF
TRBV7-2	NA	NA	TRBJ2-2	TGTGCCAGCAGCTTAGACGGGGGTCGGGTGAACACCGGGGAGCTGTTTTTT	CASSLDGGRVNTGELFF
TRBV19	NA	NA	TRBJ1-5	TGTGCCAGTAGTATTTCAGGTCACCACAGTCGGAATCAGCCCCAGCATTTT	CASSISGHHSRNQPQHF
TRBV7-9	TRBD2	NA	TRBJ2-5	TGTGCCAGCAGCTACGGACTAGGCGAGACCCAGTACTTC	CASSYGLGETQYF
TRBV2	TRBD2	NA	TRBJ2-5	TGTGCCAGCAGCGCGGGACTAGCGGGAGGGCCTGAGACCCAGTACTTC	CASSAGLAGGPETQYF
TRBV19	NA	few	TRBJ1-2	TGTGCCAGTAGTATTGGGGACTACGGCGCTAACTATGGCTACACCTTC	CASSIGDYGANYGYTF
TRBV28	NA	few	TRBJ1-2	TGTGCCAGCAGCCTGCGAGGGAGCTCCAGGGGCTATGGCTACACCTTC	CASSLRGSSRGYGYTF
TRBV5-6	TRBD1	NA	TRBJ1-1	TGTGCCAGCAGCTTGGATGCAGGGGGGGCTTTCTTT	CASSLDAGGAFF
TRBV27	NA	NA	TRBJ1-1	TGTGCCAGCAGCTTTAAGTGGGGGGCGGGGGCTGAAGCTTTCTTT	CASSFKWGAGAEAFF
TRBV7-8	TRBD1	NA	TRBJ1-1	TGTGCCAGCAGCCTCCGGGACAGCCCTGAAGCTTTCTTT	CASSLRDSPEAFF
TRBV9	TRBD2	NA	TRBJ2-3	TGTGCCAGCAGTGTCGGGGGGGGAGGTTGGGCATGGGATACGCAGTATTTT	CASSVGGGGWAWDTQYF
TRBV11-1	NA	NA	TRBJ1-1	TGTGCCAGCAGTTCTGAGATTAACACTGAAGCTTTCTTT	CASSSEINTEAFF
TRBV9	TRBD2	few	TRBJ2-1	TGTGCCAGCTCCGGGACTAGCGGAGTCAATGAGCAGTTCTTC	CASSGTSGVNEQFF
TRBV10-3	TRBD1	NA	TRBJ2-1	TGTGCCATCAGTGACCCCGGGACAGGGGGCTTTAATGAGCAGTTCTTC	CAISDPGTGGFNEQFF
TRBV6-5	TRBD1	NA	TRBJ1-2	TGTGCCAGCAGTCATCACAGGGGCGGTGGCTATGGCTACACCTTC	CASSHHRGGGYGYTF
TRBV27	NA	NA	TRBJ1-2	TGTGCCAGCAGCTCCATTAATGGGAGGGTTGGTGGCTACACCTTC	CASSSINGRVGGYTF
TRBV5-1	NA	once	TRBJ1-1	TGCGCCAGCAGCTTGGCTGGCGGCCGAGGGGCTTTCTTT	CASSLAGGRGAFF
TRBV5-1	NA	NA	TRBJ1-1	TGCGCCAGCAGCTTGTGGGGGCTGGGAGACACTGAAGCTTTCTTT	CASSLWGLGDTEAFF
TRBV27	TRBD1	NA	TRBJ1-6	TGTGCCAGCAGTTTATCTTCGTGGACAGGGAGCTCCTATAATTCACCCCTCCACTTT	CASSLSSWTGSSYNSPLHF
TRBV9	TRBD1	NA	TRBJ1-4	TGTGCCAGCAGCTTCGGACAGGGTTACGATGAAAAACTGTTTTTT	CASSFGQGYDEKLFF
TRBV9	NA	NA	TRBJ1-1	TGTGCCAGCAGCGTAGATCAGGGGAGGGTGAACACTGAAGCTTTCTTT	CASSVDQGRVNTEAFF
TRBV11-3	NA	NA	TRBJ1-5	TGTGCCAGCAGCTTAGATTGGGGGGATCAGCCCCAGCATTTT	CASSLDWGDQPQHF
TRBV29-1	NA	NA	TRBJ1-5	TGCAGCGTTGTTGACCGGGACTCGGAGCCCCAGCATTTT	CSVVDRDSEPQHF